The 30 T cell receptor beta chains listed next were all sequenced from one sample in a study of cytotoxic CD8 clonotypes in ibrutinib-treated CLL. Libraries were prepared by immunoSEQ multiplex PCR; TCRdb keeps only in-frame clonotypes and omits some of them. The sample yields approximately 50,000 clones, around 73% seen once. The sequenced sample was PBMCs, obtained after 12 months of ibrutinib treatment. The receptors originated from a human donor with chronic lymphocytic leukemia.

The chain joins TRBV5-1 to TRBJ2-2, with 12 bases aligning to TRBD2. CDR1 is SGHRS and CDR2 is YFSETQ in the germline V gene. This CDR3 is 17 amino acids long. Germline trimming cut 2 bases from V and 5 bases from J; bases unmatched to any gene: 7. The chain's CDR3 is CASSFSGLAGMTGELFF. As DNA, the CDR3 is TGCGCCAGCAGCTTTTCGGGACTAGCGGGTATGACCGGGGAGCTGTTTTTT.

J is TRBJ2-7 and V is TRBV5-1, with D tentatively TRBD2 (5 bases). This CDR3 spans 14 amino acids. Per germline, CDR1 SGHRS and CDR2 YFSETQ. Trimming left V 1 base short and J 1 base short, with 9 bases between. CDR3 sequence (DNA): TGCGCCAGCAGCTTGCGGGGTACTTCCTACGAGCAGTACTTC. Translated, it gives CASSLRGTSYEQYF. Full variable domain (rest looked up from reference TRBV5-1 and TRBJ2-7): KAGVTQTPRYLIKTRGQQVTLSCSPISGHRSVSWYQQTPGQGLQFLFEYFSETQRNKGNFPGRFSGRQFSNSRSEMNVSTLELGDSALYLCASSLRGTSYEQYFGPGTRLTVT.

The chain links TRBV2 to TRBJ1-4; TRBD1 matches 7 bases. Germline V gene data show CDR1 as SNHLY and CDR2 as FYNNEI. This CDR3 spans 14 amino acids. V lost 4 bases to trimming and J lost 7 bases; unmatched junction nucleotides: 6. CDR3 region: CASSAQGGREKLFF. CDR3 nucleotide sequence: TGTGCCAGCAGTGCCCAGGGGGGTCGTGAAAAACTGTTTTTT. Full variable domain (outside the CDR3, taken from reference TRBV2 and TRBJ1-4): EPEVTQTPSHQVTQMGQEVILRCVPISNHLYFYWYRQILGQKVEFLVSFYNNEISEKSEIFDDQFSVERPDGSNFTLKIRSTKLEDSAMYFCASSAQGGREKLFFGSGTQLSVL.

V usage is TRBV10-3 and J usage is TRBJ2-5; D remains unclear. The germline V and J ends were trimmed by 5 bases and 6 bases, with 10 bases remaining between them. Per the germline V gene, CDR1 is ENHRY and CDR2 is SYGVKD. This CDR3 has 12 amino acids. DNA for the CDR3: TGTGCCATCAGTCTAGATGGGAAGACCCAGTACTTC. Encoded protein: CAISLDGKTQYF.

The chain is built from TRBV9 and TRBJ2-1; 8 bases map to TRBD2. Unmatched junction bases numbered 2, after V lost 0 bases and J lost 6 bases. The germline V gene encodes CDR1 SGDLS and CDR2 YYNGEE. The CDR3 loop spans 14 amino acids. The DNA for the CDR3 is TGTGCCAGCAGCGTAGAAGCGGGGGCCAATGAGCAGTTCTTC. Its protein is CASSVEAGANEQFF. Complete variable domain (other parts from reference TRBV9 and TRBJ2-1): DSGVTQTPKHLITATGQRVTLRCSPRSGDLSVYWYQQSLDQGLQFLIQYYNGEERAKGNILERFSAQQFPDLHSELNLSSLELGDSALYFCASSVEAGANEQFFGPGTRLTVL.

This clone showed up just a few times. The chain links TRBV5-1 to TRBJ1-1; D remains ambiguous. With 6 bases removed from V and 4 bases from J, the gap between germline ends came to 13 bases. Germline-derived CDR1 and CDR2 are SGHRS and YFSETQ. The CDR3 loop spans 13 amino acids. The CDR3 is CASKRPGSTEAFF. The CDR3 DNA reads TGCGCCAGCAAACGACCGGGGAGCACTGAAGCTTTCTTT.

This clone was seen a few times. The rearrangement uses TRBV9 and TRBJ2-1, with D perhaps matching TRBD2 (6 bases). Trimming pared 4 bases from V and 8 bases from J, leaving 16 bases between. CDR1 and CDR2 (germline): SGDLS, YYNGEE. This CDR3 has 14 residues. This CDR3 reads CASSFGTEHHEQFF. In DNA, the CDR3 is TGTGCCAGCAGCTTCGGGACTGAGCACCATGAGCAGTTCTTC.

The chain's CDR3 is CASSLGQGTGELFF. CDR3 DNA: TGTGCCAGCAGCTTAGGCCAGGGCACCGGGGAGCTGTTTTTT. The J gene is TRBJ2-2, the V gene TRBV7-2, with a tentative D call TRBD1 (5 bases). V lost 1 base to trimming and J lost 4 bases, with 7 bases between them. The CDR3 has 14 residues. Germline CDR1 is SGHTA and CDR2 is FQGNSA.

This clone showed up just once. V gene TRBV23-1 combines with J gene TRBJ2-2, with 9 bases that match TRBD1. TRBV23-1 is placed among ORFs of uncertain function. Trimming at V came to 6 bases and at J to 3 bases, leaving 20 bases not matched to a gene. The CDR3 is 20 residues long. CDR3 loop: CASRGKPGQGLAWDTGELFF. CDR3 sequence (DNA): TGCGCCAGCAGGGGGAAGCCGGGACAGGGTTTAGCCTGGGACACCGGGGAGCTGTTTTTT.

In its sample, this clone was seen once. The chain employs TRBV6-5 and TRBJ2-7, with 12 bases fitting TRBD2. V lost 6 bases to trimming and J lost 7 bases; unmatched junction nucleotides: 10. Germline assignment: CDR1 MNHEY and CDR2 SVGAGI. CDR3 length: 15 residues. CDR3 residues: CASSSRLAGVAEQYF. In DNA form, the CDR3 reads TGTGCCAGCAGCAGCAGACTAGCGGGGGTCGCGGAGCAGTACTTC.

This chain uses TRBV7-3 with TRBJ2-7, with TRBD1 identical over 9 bases. V was pared by 3 bases and J by 7 bases, with 7 bases of the junction left unmatched. The germline V gene has CDR1 SGHTA and CDR2 FQGTGA. This CDR3 spans 14 amino acids. CDR3 sequence: CASSFTGGSREQYF. The CDR3 DNA follows: TGTGCCAGCAGCTTTACAGGGGGCAGTCGTGAGCAGTACTTC.

This clone was detected only once. This chain uses TRBV9 with TRBJ2-7; D is ambiguous. V lost 1 base and J lost 1, with 9 bases in between. CDR1 SGDLS and CDR2 YYNGEE come from the germline V gene. This CDR3 contains 14 residues. The CDR3 sequence is CASSVSFGSYEQYF. The CDR3 DNA sequence: TGTGCCAGCAGCGTATCTTTTGGGTCCTACGAGCAGTACTTC.

The V gene is TRBV6-1, the J gene TRBJ1-2; tentative D call: TRBD1 (6 bases). The CDR3 is 15 amino acids. V was cut by 0 bases and J by 7 bases, with 15 bases left in between. Germline CDR1 is MNHNS and CDR2 is SASEGT. As DNA, the CDR3 is TGTGCCAGCAGTGAAGCGGAGGGGGGCAGGGGTGGCTACACCTTC. Protein sequence: CASSEAEGGRGGYTF.

Points on this clone: Other DNA sequences in this sample translate to the same CDR3. V gene TRBV5-1 combines with J gene TRBJ1-1; D is unresolved. Germline lookup yields CDR1 SGHRS and CDR2 YFSETQ. CDR3 size: 14 residues. Trimming stripped 2 bases from V and 0 bases from J, with 8 bases between. The CDR3 reads CASSFGVLNTEAFF. For the CDR3, the DNA is TGCGCCAGCAGCTTCGGCGTTCTGAACACTGAAGCTTTCTTT.

This clone was counted only a few times. CDR3 DNA sequence: TGTGCCTGCCATGAAGCGGGGGGTATCCCCTACAATGAGCAGTTCTTC. Residues: CACHEAGGIPYNEQFF. The V and J genes are TRBV5-4 and TRBJ2-1; 9 bases match TRBD2. The CDR3 totals 16 residues. The V segment lost 10 bases and the J segment 2 bases; nucleotides outside the gene matches: 13. CDR1 and CDR2 from the germline V gene are SGHNT and YYREEE (reference sequence).

The DNA of the CDR3 is TGTGCCAGCAGTGAAGTAGTAGGGGGCGTCCAAGCTTTCTTT. Translating it yields CASSEVVGGVQAFF. The J gene is TRBJ1-1, the V gene TRBV6-1, with 7 bases aligning to TRBD1. Germline CDR1 MNHNS, CDR2 SASEGT. With 1 base clipped from V and 9 bases from J, the junction kept 8 bases outside the gene matches. CDR3 size: 14 residues.

The rearrangement joins TRBV10-3 to TRBJ2-2, with no clear D. Germline V gene data show CDR1 as ENHRY and CDR2 as SYGVKD. The V and J ends lost 6 bases and 1 base respectively, with 6 bases between them. The CDR3 extends over 13 amino acids. CDR3 region: CAIRTENTGELFF. The CDR3 nucleotides are TGTGCCATCAGGACGGAGAACACCGGGGAGCTGTTTTTT.

CDR3 nucleotides: TGTGCCAGCAGCTTAGGCTTGCGGGGCACAGATACGCAGTATTTT. It specifies CASSLGLRGTDTQYF. The V gene is TRBV7-3, the J gene TRBJ2-3; perhaps TRBD2 as D (5 bases). Between the trimmed V and J ends, which lost 2 bases and 1 base, there was a span of 10 bases. The length of the CDR3 is 15 residues. In germline, CDR1 is SGHTA, CDR2 FQGTGA.

The chain recombines TRBV30 with TRBJ2-3; 10 bases match TRBD2. The CDR3 is 17 amino acids. Germline CDR1 GTSNPN, CDR2 SVGIG (reference sequence). V lost 2 bases, J lost 0 bases, and 8 bases stayed unmatched. Written as DNA, the CDR3 is TGTGCCTGGAGTCTAGCGGGGGAGCTACCTAGCACAGATACGCAGTATTTT. Translated, it gives CAWSLAGELPSTDTQYF.

The V gene is TRBV9, the J gene TRBJ2-3; D may be TRBD1 or TRBD2 (6 bases each). V was trimmed by 4 bases and J by 3 bases, leaving 18 bases between them. The CDR3 has 16 amino acids. From germline, CDR1 is SGDLS and CDR2 YYNGEE. The CDR3 loop is CASSSEGVLGTDTQYF. CDR3 DNA: TGTGCCAGCAGCTCGGAGGGGGTTTTGGGGACAGATACGCAGTATTTT.

The chain has TRBV30 and TRBJ1-6, with D maybe TRBD1 (5 bases). Trimming removed 3 bases from V and 10 bases from J, with 19 bases in between. Germline CDR1 GTSNPN, CDR2 SVGIG (reference sequence). The CDR3 spans 15 residues. The CDR3 DNA follows: TGTGCCTGGAGCACTGGGGTGGGGGGAGTGTCACCCCTCCACTTT. Translation: CAWSTGVGGVSPLHF. The full variable domain, with the rest looked up from reference TRBV30 and TRBJ1-6, is SQTIHQWPATLVQPVGSPLSLECTVEGTSNPNLYWYRQAAGRGLQLLFYSVGIGQISSEVPQNLSASRPQDRQFILSSKKLLLSDSGFYLCAWSTGVGGVSPLHFGNGTRLTVT.

Only a few counts were recorded for this clone. This chain joins TRBV2 and TRBJ1-3; possible D gene TRBD1, 5 bases. The CDR3 consists of 13 residues. CDR1 is SNHLY, CDR2 FYNNEI, per germline. The V end lost 4 bases, the J end lost 9 bases, and 13 bases lay between the germline ends. CDR3 nucleotides: TGTGCCAGCAGTGGGGGCGGAGAGGGCACCATATATTTT. Its protein is CASSGGGEGTIYF.

The chain employs TRBV7-3 and TRBJ2-1; D possibly corresponds to TRBD2 (6 bases). The CDR3 loop spans 14 amino acids. V was pared by 3 bases and J by 7 bases, with 13 bases between. Germline CDR1 is SGHTA and CDR2 is FQGTGA. This CDR3 is CASSLGGVANEQFF. The CDR3 DNA follows: TGTGCCAGCAGCTTGGGCGGGGTGGCTAATGAGCAGTTCTTC.

The CDR3 region is CASNWGILGTPETQYF. The CDR3 region has the DNA TGTGCCAGCAACTGGGGGATATTGGGGACTCCTGAGACCCAGTACTTC. This chain links TRBV27 with TRBJ2-5; perhaps TRBD2 as D (6 bases). V was shortened by 7 bases and J by 5 bases, with 23 bases between the two germline ends. Germline V lookup: CDR1 MNHEY, CDR2 SMNVEV (reference sequence). This CDR3 has 16 residues.

This clone was detected once. This sequence joins TRBV9 and TRBJ1-1; D unresolved. CDR3 length equals 13 residues. Trimming took off 4 bases at V and 3 bases at J, with 10 bases between the two ends. Germline V gene data show CDR1 as SGDLS and CDR2 as YYNGEE. CDR3 amino acids: CASSTRGHTEAFF. CDR3 DNA sequence: TGTGCCAGCAGCACACGAGGACACACTGAAGCTTTCTTT.

The rearrangement links TRBV6-5 to TRBJ2-5, with D possibly being TRBD1 or TRBD2 (7 bases each). V was cut by 5 bases and J by 4 bases, with 11 bases left in between. Looked up from germline, CDR1 is MNHEY and CDR2 is SVGAGI. The CDR3 is made up of 13 amino acids. In DNA, the CDR3 is TGTGCCAGCAGTCAGGGGGGGAGAGAGACCCAGTACTTC. This translates into CASSQGGRETQYF.

The V gene is TRBV7-3, the J gene TRBJ2-1; 9 bases are a match to TRBD2. CDR1 is SGHTA, CDR2 FQGTGA, per germline. After removal of 5 bases from V and 4 bases from J, the junction contained 6 bases not matched to a gene. The CDR3 extends over 15 amino acids. As DNA, the CDR3 is TGTGCCAGCAGCCTTCTAGCGGGGAGATACAATGAGCAGTTCTTC. This translates into CASSLLAGRYNEQFF.

In this sample, this clone turned up once. The rearrangement uses TRBV7-3 and TRBJ2-7, with D hard to call. Between the trimmed V and J ends, which lost 4 bases and 3 bases, there was a span of 19 bases. This CDR3 region has 16 residues. Per germline, CDR1 SGHTA and CDR2 FQGTGA. CDR3 nucleotide sequence: TGTGCCAGCAGCTCGGAACCCGGGCCCAGAGACTACGAGCAGTACTTC. This gives the protein CASSSEPGPRDYEQYF. Full variable domain (missing parts from reference TRBV7-3 and TRBJ2-7): GAGVSQTPSNKVTEKGKYVELRCDPISGHTALYWYRQSLGQGPEFLIYFQGTGAADDSGLPNDRFFAVRPEGSVSTLKIQRTERGDSAVYLCASSSEPGPRDYEQYFGPGTRLTVT.

This CDR3 reads CASNPGGRGSYEQYF. CDR3 DNA sequence: TGTGCCAGCAACCCGGGAGGAAGGGGCTCCTACGAGCAGTACTTC. V and J are TRBV7-2 and TRBJ2-7; TRBD2 agrees at 7 bases. CDR1 and CDR2 from the germline V gene are SGHTA and FQGNSA. This CDR3 is 15 amino acids long. Trimming removed 7 bases from V and 0 bases from J; junction bases left unmatched: 9.

The chain joins TRBV9 to TRBJ2-5, with 14 bases lining up with TRBD2. In germline, CDR1 is SGDLS, CDR2 YYNGEE. The length of the CDR3 is 19 residues. Trimming removed 3 bases from V and 1 base from J; junction bases left unmatched: 11. The CDR3: CASSDPTGTSGGAQETQYF. For the CDR3, the DNA is TGTGCCAGCAGCGACCCGACTGGGACTAGCGGGGGTGCCCAAGAGACCCAGTACTTC.